This T cell receptor (beta chain) comes out of a study of blood T cell repertoires in COVID-19. Whole-study context: Sources were T cells, B-cell-depleted T cells, or PBMCs; the material itself was cDNA or gDNA.

The participants were between 18 and 89 years old and came from under 25 US areas. Participants had their cohort set by participant-reported clinical history. V shed 2 bases, J shed 6 bases, and the junction held 12 bases outside the gene matches. In germline, CDR1 is SGHTS, CDR2 YDEGEE. This CDR3 has 17 amino acids. The count of this clone is one. Original methodology: Reference gene primer amplification in the assay estimated nucleated cell counts. Sequencing was performed with immunoSEQ multiplex PCR; in TCRdb, only in-frame clones are kept and a portion is missing. Clone size and the V and J calls come from that table; the DNA yielded D and trimming. The sample yields roughly 150,000 clones, roughly 83% seen once.

The chain employs TRBV5-8 and TRBJ2-3; 10 bases are shared with TRBD2. The sample comprised PBMCs or T cells enriched from blood (not recorded which). This TCR came from a man between 65 and 85 years old who had been exposed to COVID-19. CDR3: CASSFMLAGVFSDTQYF. In DNA form, the CDR3 reads TGTGCCAGCAGCTTCATGCTAGCGGGAGTTTTTTCGGATACGCAGTATTTT.